This T cell receptor beta chain was retrieved from a study of shared clonotypes between healthy human individuals. The authors ran the assay at deep level. The protocol was immunoSEQ multiplex PCR, while the TCRdb copy is restricted to in-frame clones and leaves out a portion. Of roughly 2.1 million clones in the sample, 85% to 95% were seen once. A note on this clone: What it binds is unknown.

CD45RO-negative, CCR7-selected cells formed the naive CD8 fraction, which excluded terminally differentiated effector memory CD45RA+ cells. Study-wide points: Only a few donors were included, so the genetic and exposure-history diversity represented was limited.

The V gene's germline CDR1 is LNHNV and CDR2 YYDKDF (reference sequence). CDR3 length: 17 amino acids. V was shortened by 2 bases and J by 0 bases, with 14 bases between the two germline ends. The chain links TRBV15 to TRBJ1-5; tentative D call: TRBD1 (5 bases). Sequencing input: naive CD8+ T cells from PBMCs. This TCR derives from a man aged 18-30 years in good health. Some clones in this sample may be carry-over from other donors' samples. CDR3 DNA sequence: TGTGCCACCAGCAGACCCGGGGGAGTAGATAGCAATCAGCCCCAGCATTTT. This translates into CATSRPGGVDSNQPQHF.